This T cell receptor beta chain originates from a study of blood T cell repertoires in COVID-19. The overall study: There were acute and convalescent COVID-19 samples, and they came from the United States, Italy and Spain. T cells, B-cell-depleted T cells, or PBMCs provided the cDNA or gDNA that served as material.

Trimming stripped 8 bases from V and 7 bases from J, with 15 bases between. The CDR3 has 12 amino acids. CDR1 is LNHNV and CDR2 is YYDKDF in the germline V gene (reference sequence). Original handling: Amplification with reference gene primers provided the estimates of nucleated cell counts. Assay used: immunoSEQ multiplex PCR; TCRdb lists only in-frame clones, some missing. Clone size and V and J calls were adopted from that table, with D and trimming inferred from the DNA. The table has about 280,000 clones, approximately 85% seen once; the top ten hold just under 9.5%. In its sample, this clone was seen once.

The source of this sequence is a man aged 18 to 35 with active or convalescent COVID-19. The gene calls are TRBV15 and TRBJ2-7; no reliable D call. The sequencing input was peripheral blood. CDR3 nucleotide sequence: TGTGCCACCGAGGAAAACCACGGGGAGCAGTACTTC. Its translation: CATEENHGEQYF.